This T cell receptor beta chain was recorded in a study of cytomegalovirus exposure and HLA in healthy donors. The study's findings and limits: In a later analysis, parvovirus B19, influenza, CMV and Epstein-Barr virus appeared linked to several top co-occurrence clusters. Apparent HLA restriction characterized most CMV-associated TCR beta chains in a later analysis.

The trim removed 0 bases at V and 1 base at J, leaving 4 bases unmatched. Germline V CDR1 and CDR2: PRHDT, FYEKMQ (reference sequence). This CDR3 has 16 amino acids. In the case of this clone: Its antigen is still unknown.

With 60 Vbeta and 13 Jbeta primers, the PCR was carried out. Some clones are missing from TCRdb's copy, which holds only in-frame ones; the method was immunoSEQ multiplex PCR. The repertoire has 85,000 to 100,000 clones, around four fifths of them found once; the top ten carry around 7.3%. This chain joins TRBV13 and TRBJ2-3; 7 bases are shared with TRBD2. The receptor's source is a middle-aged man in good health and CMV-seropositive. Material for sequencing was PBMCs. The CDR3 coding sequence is TGTGCCAGCAGCTTAGGCGGGGGGAGGGGCACAGATACGCAGTATTTT. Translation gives CASSLGGGRGTDTQYF.